This section outlines one TCR beta chain sequence together with its context. V lost 1 base and J lost 1; bases outside the gene matches: 4. The CDR3 loop spans 15 amino acids. Germline loops: CDR1 GTSNPN, CDR2 SVGIG (reference sequence). This sample was included in a study of blood T cell repertoires in COVID-19. Only in-frame clones appear in the TCRdb table, and some are missing; sequencing was by immunoSEQ multiplex PCR. The sample holds about 330,000 clones, roughly 90% seen once. The age range of participants was roughly 18 to 90 years, with residence in about 25 US areas. The rearrangement uses TRBV30 and TRBJ1-2; 9 nucleotides line up with TRBD1. The sequence came from a woman in her 30s who had recovered from COVID-19. Material: PBMCs or T cells enriched from blood (not recorded which). The CDR3 spells CAWSAGQGINYGYTF. DNA of the CDR3: TGTGCCTGGAGTGCTGGACAGGGGATTAACTATGGCTACACCTTC.